The 8 T cell receptor beta chains below all came from one sample that was sequenced in a study of blood T cell repertoires in COVID-19. Measured with immunoSEQ multiplex PCR; TCRdb has only the in-frame clones, and not every one. The sample shows approximately 200,000 clones, roughly 91% of them seen only once. Material for sequencing was PBMCs or T cells enriched from blood (not recorded which). These receptors were taken from a man under 40 in a cohort exposed to, infected with or recovered from COVID-19 (not recorded which).

The gene calls are TRBV6-5 and TRBJ1-1; no clear D. Germline lookup yields CDR1 MNHEY and CDR2 SVGAGI. V was cut by 0 bases and J by 0 bases, with 8 bases left in between. The CDR3 has 15 amino acids. The CDR3 nucleotides are TGTGCCAGCAGTTACTCGTTTTCTGTGAACACTGAAGCTTTCTTT. It codes for CASSYSFSVNTEAFF.

The V gene is TRBV28, the J gene TRBJ1-1; weak D call: TRBD1 (5 bases). The CDR3 spans 15 residues. The germline CDR1 and CDR2 sequences are MDHEN and SYDVKM. V gave up 7 bases and J gave up 1 base, with 16 bases separating them. The CDR3 here is CASIEEGRGNTEAFF. CDR3 DNA: TGTGCCAGCATTGAGGAGGGGAGGGGGAACACTGAAGCTTTCTTT.

The rearrangement links TRBV4-1 to TRBJ2-3; TRBD1 matches 7 bases. This CDR3 contains 16 residues. In germline, CDR1 is MGHRA, CDR2 YSYEKL. Trimming cost V 0 bases and J 1 base; bases outside gene matches: 4. DNA for the CDR3: TGCGCCAGCAGCCAAGAACACAGGGGAGGCACAGATACGCAGTATTTT. This translates into CASSQEHRGGTDTQYF.

This rearrangement joins TRBV15 to TRBJ1-4, with no clear D. The CDR3 is 16 residues long. V lost 5 bases and J 8 bases, leaving 21 bases between the germline ends. Looked up from germline, CDR1 is LNHNV and CDR2 is YYDKDF (reference sequence). As DNA, the CDR3 is TGTGCCACCAGCCGAAGGGCCCCAGGATCGGGGGAAAAACTGTTTTTT. As protein: CATSRRAPGSGEKLFF.

The V gene is TRBV5-1, the J gene TRBJ1-4; D gene uncertain. This CDR3 spans 15 amino acids. CDR1 is SGHRS, CDR2 YFSETQ, per germline. The V end lost 0 bases, the J end lost 5 bases, and 11 bases lay between the germline ends. The CDR3 is CASSLADGLNEKLFF. The CDR3 nucleotides read TGCGCCAGCAGCTTGGCGGATGGGCTCAATGAAAAACTGTTTTTT. The full variable domain, with the rest looked up from reference TRBV5-1 and TRBJ1-4, is KAGVTQTPRYLIKTRGQQVTLSCSPISGHRSVSWYQQTPGQGLQFLFEYFSETQRNKGNFPGRFSGRQFSNSRSEMNVSTLELGDSALYLCASSLADGLNEKLFFGSGTQLSVL.

This clone has just a few counts. This chain joins TRBV4-1 and TRBJ1-5; possible D gene TRBD1, 5 bases. V dropped 2 bases and J dropped 3 bases, with 14 bases sitting between them. CDR1 and CDR2 from the germline V gene are MGHRA and YSYEKL. The CDR3 contains 16 residues. In nucleotides, the CDR3 is TGCGCCAGCAGCCAATATGGGGCAGGGAACAATCAGCCCCAGCATTTT. This gives the protein CASSQYGAGNNQPQHF.

This clone has just a few counts. The rearrangement uses TRBV18 and TRBJ1-1, with D unclear. With 6 bases removed from V and 5 bases from J, the gap between germline ends came to 19 bases. Germline loops: CDR1 KGHSH, CDR2 LQKENI. This CDR3 region has 15 residues. In DNA, the CDR3 is TGTGCCAGCTCCCCCTCGGAGGGATGGGCGACTGAAGCTTTCTTT. This sequence encodes CASSPSEGWATEAFF. The variable domain in full, with the rest retrieved from reference TRBV18 and TRBJ1-1, is NAGVMQNPRHLVRRRGQEARLRCSPMKGHSHVYWYRQLPEEGLKFMVYLQKENIIDESGMPKERFSAEFPKEGPSILRIQQVVRGDSAAYFCASSPSEGWATEAFFGQGTRLTVV.

This chain uses TRBV21-1 with TRBJ2-1; the D segment call TRBD2 is taken from the table without a DNA check. TRBV21-1 is a documented pseudogene. This CDR3 is built from 17 residues. The CDR3 bases are TGTGCCAGCAGCATACGGCTTCCGGGGGGGGAAGGCAATGAGCAGTTCTTC. This encodes CASSIRLPGGEGNEQFF.